This TCR beta chain was obtained from a study of blood T cell repertoires in COVID-19 (dated by TCRdb to between 2020 and 2021). The study in broad terms: Recovered participants in ImmuneRACE Cohort 3 were defined as having two consecutive negative NP/OP PCR tests, clearance from a healthcare professional, or resolution of symptoms. Subjects who had been exposed to COVID-19, were actively infected with it, or had recovered from it provided the deeply sampled blood TCRbeta repertoires that made up the dataset. Nearly every sample came with metadata listing a de-identified subject ID, COVID-19 status, age in years and sex. The material from the prospective study consisted of cDNA or gDNA derived from T cells, B-cell-depleted T cells, or PBMCs. The repertoires were released in a freely available public database intended as a resource for research on the immune response to SARS-CoV-2. Where available, HLA class I and class II types were taken from metadata supplied by the sample provider and were not determined by assay-based typing. Samples came from the ongoing ImmuneRACE study (first 160 participants) plus 1,254 subjects from 6 global collaborators. Collaborator samples came from the United States, Italy and Spain and covered acute and convalescent phases of COVID-19. Broad study findings and their caveats: Clinical and demographic metadata were provided uncurated, with the amount varying by source and participant.

TCRbeta CDR3 regions were amplified from genomic DNA by means of the immunoSEQ Assay, a bias-controlled multiplex PCR. In the original analysis: The number of nucleated cells in each sample was estimated by amplification of reference gene primers within the assay. Sequence reads were collapsed and filtered to measure the absolute abundance of every unique TCRbeta CDR3 rearrangement. Productive Simpson clonality was computed per sample as the square root of Simpson's diversity index over productive rearrangements. Imported from immuneACCESS, the table was reduced by TCRdb to in-frame sequences with V and J called. These copies leave out some clones; in studies compared against another copy, an unresolved V gene accounts for under half, and the cause of the remainder is not known. D and trimming were read from the DNA, whereas the V and J calls and clone size are those reported in that table. This sample lists approximately 200,000 clones; around 87% were detected once. Jointly, the top ten make up roughly 7.2% of the sample.

Participants in the prospective study were aged roughly 18 to 95 years, lived in about two dozen United States geographic areas, and enrolled through a virtual design. In the prospective study, cohorts were assigned on the basis of participant-reported clinical history obtained from a screening survey and a study questionnaire. In the prospective study, whole blood, serum and a nasopharyngeal or oropharyngeal swab were collected from each participant by mobile phlebotomists. Additional blood draws and questionnaires over a 2-month period could optionally be provided by prospective study participants. Prospective study blood samples were shipped either frozen or at room temperature before DNA extraction. In regard to this clone: Its cognate antigen has yet to be identified. Base-call qualities are not available, and no considerably larger clone is one nucleotide away.

This clonotype was obtained from a man younger than 40 in a cohort exposed to, infected with or recovered from COVID-19 (not recorded which). The source material was PBMCs or T cells enriched from blood (not recorded which).

The DNA sequence is given as TGTGCCAGTAGTCGTACCCATACGTGGACAGCTAACTCCTATAATTCACCCCTCCACTTT. Translated, it gives CASSRTHTWTANSYNSPLHF. This chain joins TRBV19 to TRBJ1-6, with a tentative D gene TRBD1 over 6 matching bases. Looking up the germline V gene (reference sequence) yields CDR1 LNHDA and CDR2 SQIVND. V is cut by 5 bases and J by 0 bases, and the space between the germline ends is 23 bases. Including the terminal cysteine and phenylalanine, the CDR3 comprises 20 residues. Of the read, only the CDR3 DNA is kept; its 60 bases are in frame from base 1.